The clone carrying this T cell receptor beta chain was found once. A second PCR of 7 to 11 cycles used a sample-barcoded 5' primer and a J-beta primer mix. TCRdb re-called the 5' RACE reads through MiXCR, storing one row per CDR3 protein. The sample gives about 1.5 million distinct CDR3 sequences, about 40% of which show up once; 7.9% is in the top ten. The record originates from a study of blood T cells in healthy people across ages. The V gene end was trimmed by 8 bases and the J gene end by 2 bases; junction bases not matched to a gene: 11. CDR1 is DFQATT, CDR2 SNEGSKA, per germline (reference sequence). The CDR3 length is 15 residues.

The sequenced material came from blood. The clonotype originates from a young woman in good health. The chain combines TRBV20-1 with TRBJ1-5, with 8 bases matching TRBD1. This CDR3 reads CSTPLIQGGNQPQHF. The CDR3 DNA sequence: TGCAGTACTCCATTAATACAGGGGGGCAATCAGCCCCAGCATTTT.